This entry lists 16 T cell receptor beta chains sequenced from one sample in a study of control samples from healthy donors and cancer patients. The method was immunoSEQ multiplex PCR; TCRdb's version includes in-frame clones alone and lacks a portion of them. This table has 150,000 to 200,000 clones, 90% appearing once. Sequences were obtained from blood. All receptors come from a woman aged 45-65 years in good health.

This clone came up once. The rearrangement links TRBV16 to TRBJ1-1, with 8 bases fitting TRBD1. V gave up 4 bases and J gave up 2 bases; unmatched junction bases: 3. Germline V gene lookup returns CDR1 KGHSY and CDR2 FQNENV. The length of the CDR3 is 14 residues. The CDR3 spells CASSLDRGNTEAFF. CDR3 DNA sequence: TGTGCCAGCAGCCTAGACAGGGGAAACACTGAAGCTTTCTTT. The full variable domain, with the rest looked up from reference TRBV16 and TRBJ1-1, is GEEVAQTPKHLVRGEGQKAKLYCAPIKGHSYVFWYQQVLKNEFKFLISFQNENVFDETGMPKERFSAKCLPNSPCSLEIQATKLEDSAVYFCASSLDRGNTEAFFGQGTRLTVV.

This chain joins TRBV7-9 and TRBJ2-1; D tentatively fits TRBD1 or TRBD2 (5 bases each). V was clipped by 5 bases and J by 7 bases, with 18 bases between them. CDR3 size: 15 residues. The V gene's germline CDR1 is SEHNR and CDR2 FQNEAQ (reference sequence). DNA of the CDR3: TGTGCCAGCAGCCCCGCCGGGGCTGAAGCAAATGAGCAGTTCTTC. It translates to CASSPAGAEANEQFF.

CDR3 nucleotide sequence: TGCGCCAGCAGCCAAGGAATACCCTACGAGCAGTACTTC. It is translated as CASSQGIPYEQYF. The chain carries TRBV4-1 and TRBJ2-7; D uncertain. The germline gives CDR1 MGHRA, CDR2 YSYEKL. The CDR3 totals 13 residues. V lost 1 base and J lost 2, with 6 bases in between.

CDR3 in amino acids: CASSQGPTPSYEQYF. In DNA form, the CDR3 reads TGTGCCAGCAGCCAAGGTCCGACACCGTCCTACGAGCAGTACTTC. V and J are TRBV3-1 (or the pseudogene TRBV3-2) and TRBJ2-7; D gene unclear. The V and J ends lost 1 base and 1 base respectively, with 11 bases between them. The CDR3 runs 15 residues. Germline loops: CDR1 LGHDT, CDR2 YNNKEL (reference sequence).

The count of this clone is one. V usage is TRBV11-3 and J usage is TRBJ2-5; 14 bases match TRBD2. Germline V gene data show CDR1 as SGHNT and CDR2 as YENEEA. The CDR3 is made up of 16 amino acids. J lost 1 base, V lost 4 bases, and 2 bases had no gene match. The CDR3 coding sequence is TGTGCCAGCAGCTCGGGACTAGCGGGGGTCCAAGAGACCCAGTACTTC. As protein: CASSSGLAGVQETQYF.

V usage is TRBV25-1 and J usage is TRBJ2-7; 8 nucleotides align to TRBD1. V trimming: 5 bases; J trimming: 4 bases; junction bases outside the gene matches: 4. CDR1 MGHDK and CDR2 SYGVNS come from the germline V gene. The CDR3 totals 13 residues. DNA of the CDR3: TGTGCCAGCAGTCGGCAGGGGGCTTACGAGCAGTACTTC. As protein: CASSRQGAYEQYF.

The gene calls are TRBV24-1 and TRBJ2-2, with TRBD2 matching over 8 bases. The V gene's germline CDR1 is KGHDR and CDR2 SFDVKD. Losses at the gene ends were 7 bases for V and 7 bases for J; bases not matched to a gene: 7. The CDR3 sequence is 14 residues long. The CDR3 spells CATSRGSGGGELFF. The CDR3 DNA reads as TGTGCCACCAGCCGTGGGAGCGGGGGCGGGGAGCTGTTTTTT.

This sequence joins TRBV9 and TRBJ2-3; D gene ambiguous. The germline CDR1 and CDR2 sequences are SGDLS and YYNGEE. With 3 bases removed from V and 2 bases from J, the gap between germline ends came to 7 bases. This CDR3 contains 13 residues. The CDR3 region is CASSAGDTDTQYF. The DNA for the CDR3 is TGTGCCAGCAGCGCCGGAGACACAGATACGCAGTATTTT.

V is TRBV9 and J is TRBJ2-1; 7 nucleotides match TRBD2. The CDR3 has 14 residues. The V gene's germline CDR1 is SGDLS and CDR2 YYNGEE. After removal of 0 bases from V and 6 bases from J, the junction contained 3 bases not matched to a gene. CDR3 loop: CASSVASGLNEQFF. The CDR3 coding sequence is TGTGCCAGCAGCGTAGCTAGCGGTCTCAATGAGCAGTTCTTC.

A note on this clone: This CDR3 is also generated by other DNA sequences in the sample. CDR3 DNA sequence: TGTGCCAGCAGCCGGGACAGGGGCTATGGCTACACCTTC. This gives the protein CASSRDRGYGYTF. This rearrangement joins TRBV12-3 or TRBV12-4 to TRBJ1-2; 10 bases align to TRBD1. V trimming: 6 bases; J trimming: 4 bases; junction bases outside the gene matches: 2. This CDR3 comprises 13 residues.

With respect to this clone: The identical CDR3 is also encoded by other nucleotide sequences in the sample. The rearrangement joins TRBV3-1 (or the pseudogene TRBV3-2) to TRBJ1-5; D is unclear. Germline V gene lookup returns CDR1 LGHDT and CDR2 YNNKEL (reference sequence). V was pared by 3 bases and J by 0 bases, with 6 bases between. The CDR3 loop spans 14 amino acids. The CDR3 region is CASSQGSSNQPQHF. The CDR3 DNA reads as TGTGCCAGCAGCCAGGGGAGTAGCAATCAGCCCCAGCATTTT.

The chain combines TRBV27 with TRBJ2-1, with a possible D match to TRBD2 (7 bases). Germline loops: CDR1 MNHEY, CDR2 SMNVEV (reference sequence). The CDR3 has 15 amino acids. V was cut by 0 bases and J by 6 bases, with 12 bases left in between. CDR3 loop: CASSLSWGGINEQFF. The CDR3 DNA follows: TGTGCCAGCAGTTTATCCTGGGGGGGCATCAATGAGCAGTTCTTC.

The chain combines TRBV7-8 with TRBJ1-1; D may be TRBD1 (5 bases). The CDR3 loop spans 13 amino acids. Trimming removed 8 bases from V and 0 bases from J, with 10 bases in between. From germline, CDR1 is SGHVS and CDR2 FQNEAQ. The chain's CDR3 is CASGTLLNTEAFF. As DNA, the CDR3 is TGTGCCAGCGGGACGTTACTGAACACTGAAGCTTTCTTT.

The V call is TRBV25-1, the J call TRBJ2-5; D remains unclear. The germline gives CDR1 MGHDK, CDR2 SYGVNS. Trimming took 4 bases from V and 3 from J, leaving 9 bases between them. CDR3 size: 13 residues. As DNA, the CDR3 is TGTGCCAGCAGTGGTTACTTCGAAGAGACCCAGTACTTC. Its translation is CASSGYFEETQYF.

V gene TRBV11-3 combines with J gene TRBJ2-5, with unresolved D. Trimming took off 2 bases at V and 4 bases at J, with 5 bases between the two ends. This CDR3 contains 12 residues. Germline V gene sequence: CDR1 SGHNT, CDR2 YENEEA. In DNA form, the CDR3 reads TGTGCCAGCAGCTTAACTGGAGAGACCCAGTACTTC. Encoded protein: CASSLTGETQYF.

The V gene is TRBV19, the J gene TRBJ2-5; 10 bases match TRBD2. CDR3 length: 15 amino acids. Trimming took 8 bases from V and 4 from J; bases not matched to a gene: 10. Per germline, CDR1 LNHDA and CDR2 SQIVND (reference sequence). CDR3 protein: CASSSGGAIGETQYF. CDR3 nucleotides: TGTGCCAGTTCGAGCGGGGGGGCGATTGGAGAGACCCAGTACTTC.